This T cell receptor (beta chain) emerged from a study of tumour-infiltrating T cells in Burkitt lymphoma. To note about this clone: Other DNA sequences from this sample encode an identical CDR3 as well.

Using immunoSEQ multiplex PCR, the repertoire was profiled, and TCRdb retains in-frame clones only, with some absent. The sample has approximately 15,000 clones, roughly 79% seen once; the top ten hold more than 2%. The CDR3 extends over 14 amino acids. V was shortened by 3 bases and J by 0 bases, with 7 bases between the two germline ends. Germline CDR1 and CDR2: MNHEY and SMNVEV (reference sequence). The origin of this receptor is a human donor with diffuse large B-cell lymphoma. Sequencing was carried out using tumor tissue. The chain employs TRBV27 and TRBJ2-3, with D perhaps given as TRBD1 or TRBD2 (5 bases each). The CDR3 DNA follows: TGTGCCAGCAGTTTGGGGGACAGCACAGATACGCAGTATTTT. Translating gives CASSLGDSTDTQYF.